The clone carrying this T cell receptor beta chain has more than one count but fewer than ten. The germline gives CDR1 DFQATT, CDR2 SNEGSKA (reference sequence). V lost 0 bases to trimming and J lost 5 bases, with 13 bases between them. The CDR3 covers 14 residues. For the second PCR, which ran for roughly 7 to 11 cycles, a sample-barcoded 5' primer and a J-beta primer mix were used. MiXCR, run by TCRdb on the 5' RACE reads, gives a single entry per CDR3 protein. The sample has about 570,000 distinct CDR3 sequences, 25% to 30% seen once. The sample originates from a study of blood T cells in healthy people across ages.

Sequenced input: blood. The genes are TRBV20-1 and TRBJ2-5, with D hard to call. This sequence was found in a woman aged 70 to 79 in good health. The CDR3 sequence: CSARDFLGVETQYF. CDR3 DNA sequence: TGCAGTGCTAGAGATTTTTTAGGCGTGGAGACCCAGTACTTC.